The TCR beta chain described here comes from a study of shared clonotypes between healthy human individuals. Germline CDR1 reads SGHVS; CDR2 reads FNYEAQ. CDR3 length: 14 residues. V lost 1 base to trimming and J lost 6 bases, with 12 bases between them. Terminally differentiated effector memory CD45RA+ cells were excluded from the naive CD8 cells, which were CD45RO-negative and positively selected for CCR7. TCRdb's copy holds only in-frame clones and misses some; the assay was immunoSEQ multiplex PCR. The sample lists about 2.1 million clones, under 95% occurring once. Sequenced: naive CD8+ T cells from PBMCs. The genes are TRBV7-6 and TRBJ2-5; maybe TRBD1 (5 bases). The sequence was obtained from a man aged 18 to 30 in good health. Some clones in this sample may be carry-over from other donors' samples. The DNA for the CDR3 is TGTGCCAGCAGCTTAGGCAGGGCTGGAAAGACCCAGTACTTC. Translated: CASSLGRAGKTQYF. Supplemented by reference TRBV7-6 and TRBJ2-5, the full variable domain reads GAGVSQSPRYKVTKRGQDVALRCDPISGHVSLYWYRQALGQGPEFLTYFNYEAQQDKSGLPNDRFSAERPEGSISTLTIQRTEQRDSAMYRCASSLGRAGKTQYFGPGTRLLVL.